This T cell receptor beta chain stems from a study of T cell changes during pregnancy in multiple sclerosis. Sequenced by immunoSEQ multiplex PCR; TCRdb stores in-frame clones only, minus some. The repertoire includes roughly 59,000 clones, 85% to 95% of them detected once, and roughly 3.1% sits in the top ten. This TCR came from a female donor with multiple sclerosis, enrolled in a pregnancy study. The input for sequencing was CD8+ T cells from peripheral blood mononuclear cells, taken in the second trimester of pregnancy.

This chain's CDR3 is CASSFSGLLNTGELFF. CDR3 DNA: TGTGCCAGCAGTTTTTCCGGACTGCTGAACACCGGGGAGCTGTTTTTT. The rearrangement links TRBV27 to TRBJ2-2; possibly TRBD2 for D (5 bases). This CDR3 region has 16 residues. The ends were cut back, 3 bases at V and 1 base at J, with 12 bases in the middle. Germline assignment: CDR1 MNHEY and CDR2 SMNVEV (reference sequence).